These 27 T cell receptor beta chains were sequenced from one sample in a study of OX40 agonist ivuxolimab in advanced cancers. Method: immunoSEQ multiplex PCR; TCRdb's copy keeps in-frame clones and lacks some. The data show about 86,000 clones, 91% seen once. The starting material was CD4+ or CD8+ T cells sorted from blood, obtained in a trial of the OX40 agonist ivuxolimab. These receptors came from an adult with an advanced solid tumor such as melanoma, head and neck, liver or kidney cancer.

This chain links TRBV11-3 with TRBJ2-1, with 10 bases that match TRBD1. CDR1 is SGHNT, CDR2 YENEEA, per germline. The CDR3 sequence is 13 residues long. The junction had 5 bases not matched to a gene; V was cut back by 8 bases and J by 7 bases. This CDR3 is CASASDRGNEQFF. The CDR3 nucleotides are TGTGCCAGCGCCTCGGACAGGGGGAATGAGCAGTTCTTC.

The rearrangement joins TRBV7-6 to TRBJ2-7; 9 bases match TRBD2. J was trimmed by 2 bases and V by 2 bases; bases with no gene match: 10. The CDR3 extends over 17 amino acids. Germline assignment: CDR1 SGHVS and CDR2 FNYEAQ. The CDR3 bases are TGTGCCAGCAGCTTAAAGGGGTATCTAGCGGGACCCTACGAGCAGTACTTC. Translated, it gives CASSLKGYLAGPYEQYF.

The chain couples TRBV4-1 to TRBJ2-1; D unresolved. CDR1 MGHRA and CDR2 YSYEKL come from the germline V gene. Trimming shortened V by 1 base and J by 8 bases, and 9 bases separated the two germline ends. The CDR3 has 13 residues. CDR3 DNA sequence: TGCGCCAGCAGCCAAGGGGAACGATATGAGCAGTTCTTC. Translated: CASSQGERYEQFF.

The J gene is TRBJ2-7, the V gene TRBV11-2, with 7 nucleotides matching TRBD1. V was clipped by 5 bases and J by 6 bases; unmatched bases: 4. This CDR3 contains 12 residues. The germline V gene has CDR1 SGHAT and CDR2 FQNNGV. The CDR3 spells CASSRDRAEQYF. Here the CDR3 DNA reads TGTGCCAGCAGCCGCGACAGGGCCGAGCAGTACTTC.

The CDR3 nucleotides are TGTGCCAGCAGCGATGGACAGGGCAATCAGCCCCAGCATTTT. Residues: CASSDGQGNQPQHF. This chain uses TRBV9 with TRBJ1-5; 7 nucleotides align to TRBD1. CDR1 and CDR2 from the germline V gene are SGDLS and YYNGEE. This CDR3 spans 14 amino acids. With V trimmed by 3 bases and J by 2 bases, 2 bases remained unmatched.

The genes are TRBV19 and TRBJ2-1; 7 nucleotides line up with TRBD2. CDR3 size: 15 residues. Germline V gene sequence: CDR1 LNHDA, CDR2 SQIVND (reference sequence). The V and J ends lost 3 bases and 12 bases, in that order; junction bases with no gene match: 14. The CDR3 loop is CASSIRLAEGSGQFF. CDR3 nucleotide sequence: TGTGCCAGTAGTATTCGGCTAGCGGAGGGTAGCGGGCAGTTCTTC.

This clone was seen a single time. V is TRBV28 and J is TRBJ2-7, with a weak D call TRBD1 (6 bases). The V gene lost 3 bases and the J gene lost 6 bases, with 15 bases spanning the gap. Germline CDR1 is MDHEN and CDR2 is SYDVKM. CDR3 size: 14 residues. The CDR3 nucleotides read TGTGCCAGCAGTTTGGACAGAGAAGGGGGCGAGCAGTACTTC. Amino acid sequence: CASSLDREGGEQYF.

The genes are TRBV28 and TRBJ2-7; TRBD1 is a possible D gene (5 bases). Germline V gene lookup returns CDR1 MDHEN and CDR2 SYDVKM. The CDR3 has 15 amino acids. V dropped 7 bases and J dropped 2 bases, with 18 bases sitting between them. The DNA for the CDR3 is TGTGCCAGCACCCTGACCTCAGGGATCCCCTACGAGCAGTACTTC. Its protein is CASTLTSGIPYEQYF. Combining the CDR3 with reference TRBV28 and TRBJ2-7 gives the whole variable domain DVKVTQSSRYLVKRTGEKVFLECVQDMDHENMFWYRQDPGLGLRLIYFSYDVKMKEKGDIPEGYSVSREKKERFSLILESASTNQTSMYLCASTLTSGIPYEQYFGPGTRLTVT.

The gene calls are TRBV4-1 and TRBJ2-5; 14 bases line up with TRBD2. With V trimmed by 4 bases and J by 5 bases, 6 bases remained unmatched. The germline gives CDR1 MGHRA, CDR2 YSYEKL. The CDR3 loop spans 16 amino acids. CDR3 loop: CASSLTSGRALETQYF. As DNA, the CDR3 is TGCGCCAGCAGCCTGACTAGCGGGAGGGCCCTCGAGACCCAGTACTTC.

The chain employs TRBV2 and TRBJ1-2; D may be TRBD1 (5 bases). V shed 2 bases and J shed 6 bases, with 13 bases lying between them. Germline values: CDR1 SNHLY, CDR2 FYNNEI. The CDR3 is made up of 14 amino acids. CDR3 region: CASSEFPGTDGYTF. The DNA for the CDR3 is TGTGCCAGCAGTGAATTTCCGGGGACGGATGGCTACACCTTC.

This chain joins TRBV10-1 and TRBJ2-2; TRBD1 matches 9 bases. The germline CDR1 and CDR2 sequences are WNHNN and SYGVQD (reference sequence). The CDR3 contains 16 residues. J was trimmed by 6 bases and V by 6 bases; bases with no gene match: 11. The CDR3 DNA sequence: TGCGCCAGCAGCGAATGGACAGGGGAGTTGTCCGGGGAGCTGTTTTTT. It encodes CASSEWTGELSGELFF.

This chain links TRBV2 with TRBJ2-3; D gene ambiguous. The CDR3 has 12 residues. With 2 bases removed from V and 4 bases from J, the gap between germline ends came to 4 bases. Germline lookup yields CDR1 SNHLY and CDR2 FYNNEI. CDR3 residues: CASSEWSDTQYF. The CDR3 DNA reads as TGTGCCAGCAGTGAATGGTCAGATACGCAGTATTTT.

The chain uses TRBV19 and TRBJ2-3, with D possibly being TRBD2 (6 bases). Germline V lookup: CDR1 LNHDA, CDR2 SQIVND (reference sequence). CDR3 size: 12 residues. V lost 5 bases, J lost 10 bases, and 13 bases lay in between. CDR3 DNA sequence: TGTGCCAGTAGTCTAGTCGGGGGTGCGCAGTATTTT. Amino acids: CASSLVGGAQYF.

A note on this clone: The junction differs from germline at one of its ends, possibly a read error. V gene TRBV2 combines with J gene TRBJ2-5; 8 bases fit TRBD2. Germline CDR1 and CDR2: SNHLY and FYNNEI. CDR3 length: 11 amino acids. CDR3: CAGSGGETQYF. The CDR3 DNA follows: TGTGCCGGCAGCGGGGGAGAGACCCAGTACTTC.

This clone has only one observation. V is TRBV4-1 and J is TRBJ2-7; D is ambiguous. Germline CDR1 is MGHRA and CDR2 is YSYEKL. The CDR3 contains 16 residues. Trimming stripped 3 bases from V and 0 bases from J, with 15 bases between. The CDR3 nucleotides read TGCGCCAGCAGCCATCCGGACGGACGGAGCTCCTACGAGCAGTACTTC. Protein: CASSHPDGRSSYEQYF.

This sequence joins TRBV6-1 and TRBJ2-7, with no clear D. Germline V CDR1 and CDR2: MNHNS, SASEGT. The CDR3 totals 11 residues. V was shortened by 9 bases and J by 4 bases, with 10 bases between the two germline ends. The CDR3, as DNA: TGTGCCAGTACTGGAGAGTACGAGCAGTACTTC. Protein sequence: CASTGEYEQYF.

The chain couples TRBV5-4 to TRBJ2-7; no clear D gene. Germline values: CDR1 SGHNT, CDR2 YYREEE (reference sequence). The CDR3 length is 13 residues. Trimming stripped 0 bases from V and 6 bases from J, with 10 bases between. The CDR3 sequence is CASSLGSTVEQYF. The CDR3 bases are TGTGCCAGCAGCTTGGGGTCGACGGTCGAGCAGTACTTC.

This clone came up a few times. The gene calls are TRBV21-1 and TRBJ1-2; TRBD1, as called in the table, went unchecked against the DNA. TRBV21-1 is an annotated pseudogene. The CDR3 totals 15 residues. The CDR3 reads CASSKEGDRAYGYTF. The CDR3 DNA reads as TGTGCCAGCAGCAAAGAAGGGGACAGGGCGTATGGCTACACCTTC.

The V call is TRBV6-6, the J call TRBJ1-1; no clear D. The CDR3 has 14 residues. V lost 2 bases and J 6 bases, leaving 13 bases between the germline ends. In germline, CDR1 is MNHNY, CDR2 SVGAGI (reference sequence). The CDR3 DNA is TGTGCCAGCAGTTACAATAGAGGGATGGCTGAAGCTTTCTTT. It is translated as CASSYNRGMAEAFF.

The rearrangement joins TRBV5-1 to TRBJ2-7, with D tentatively TRBD1 (5 bases). From germline, CDR1 is SGHRS and CDR2 YFSETQ. Trimming left V 4 bases short and J 2 bases short, with 16 bases between. The CDR3 has 15 amino acids. The CDR3 sequence is CASSPQGYAAYEQYF. CDR3 DNA: TGCGCCAGCAGCCCTCAGGGCTACGCAGCCTACGAGCAGTACTTC.

J is TRBJ2-3 and V is TRBV5-1, with no clear D. Germline CDR1 reads SGHRS; CDR2 reads YFSETQ. V was pared by 1 base and J by 0 bases, with 3 bases between. The CDR3 runs 13 residues. The CDR3 bases are TGCGCCAGCAGCTTGAGTAGCACAGATACGCAGTATTTT. Translation gives CASSLSSTDTQYF.

The chain employs TRBV5-1 and TRBJ1-2; D may be TRBD1 (6 bases). V gave up 5 bases and J gave up 4 bases, with 12 bases separating them. From germline, CDR1 is SGHRS and CDR2 YFSETQ. The CDR3 extends over 13 amino acids. The CDR3 DNA reads TGCGCCAGCAGACCTCAGGGGATCTATGGCTACACCTTC. Its protein is CASRPQGIYGYTF.

The CDR3 nucleotides are TGTGCCAGCAGCTTAGATTTGACAGGGTATTACCAAGAGACCCAGTACTTC. Translated, it gives CASSLDLTGYYQETQYF. The rearrangement uses TRBV7-9 and TRBJ2-5, with 7 bases fitting TRBD1. Germline assignment: CDR1 SEHNR and CDR2 FQNEAQ (reference sequence). V gave up 1 base and J gave up 0 bases; unmatched junction bases: 8. There are 17 residues in the CDR3.

This chain uses TRBV28 with TRBJ1-2, with TRBD1 matching 10 bases. Germline CDR1 reads MDHEN; CDR2 reads SYDVKM. The CDR3 runs 18 residues. The trim removed 5 bases at V and 4 bases at J, leaving 16 bases unmatched. The CDR3 coding sequence is TGTGCCAGCAGTCGGCCCTCGCTCGACAGGGGGCTAAGCTATGGCTACACCTTC. Its translation is CASSRPSLDRGLSYGYTF.

V and J are TRBV30 and TRBJ2-7; possibly TRBD1 for D (6 bases). Trimming cost V 5 bases and J 1 base, with 12 bases left between them. The CDR3 is made up of 13 amino acids. The V gene's germline CDR1 is GTSNPN and CDR2 SVGIG (reference sequence). CDR3 region: CAWRLGASYEQYF. For the CDR3, the DNA is TGTGCCTGGCGTCTGGGGGCGTCCTACGAGCAGTACTTC.

The chain uses TRBV28 and TRBJ1-5, with D perhaps TRBD1 (5 bases). Deletions cut 7 bases from V and 0 bases from J, with 25 bases between. Per the germline V gene, CDR1 is MDHEN and CDR2 is SYDVKM. This CDR3 has 19 residues. The CDR3 nucleotides are TGTGCCAGCAAGATCTCAGGGACCCGATTTCAAAATAGCAATCAGCCCCAGCATTTT. Amino acid sequence: CASKISGTRFQNSNQPQHF.

The genes are TRBV7-2 and TRBJ1-2, with D possibly being TRBD1 (5 bases). There are 16 residues in the CDR3. Germline loops: CDR1 SGHTA, CDR2 FQGNSA. V was shortened by 3 bases and J by 2 bases, with 16 bases between the two germline ends. The CDR3 here is CASSLSSGTVNYGYTF. As DNA, the CDR3 is TGTGCCAGCAGCTTGTCTTCCGGGACTGTAAACTATGGCTACACCTTC.